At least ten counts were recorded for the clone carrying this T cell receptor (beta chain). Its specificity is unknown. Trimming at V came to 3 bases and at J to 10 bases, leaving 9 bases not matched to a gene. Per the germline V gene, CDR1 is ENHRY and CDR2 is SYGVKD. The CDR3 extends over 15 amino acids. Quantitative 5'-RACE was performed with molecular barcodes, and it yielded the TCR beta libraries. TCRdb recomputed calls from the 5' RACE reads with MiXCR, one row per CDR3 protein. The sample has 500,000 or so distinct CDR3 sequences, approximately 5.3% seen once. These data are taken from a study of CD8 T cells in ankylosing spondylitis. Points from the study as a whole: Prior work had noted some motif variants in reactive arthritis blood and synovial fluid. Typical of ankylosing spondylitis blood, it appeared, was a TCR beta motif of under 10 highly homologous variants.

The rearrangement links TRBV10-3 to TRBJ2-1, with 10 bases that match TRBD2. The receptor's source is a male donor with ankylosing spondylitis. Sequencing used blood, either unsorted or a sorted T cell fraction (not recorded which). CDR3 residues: CAISDSQREGGEQFF. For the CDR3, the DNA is TGTGCCATCAGTGATTCCCAGCGGGAGGGAGGGGAGCAGTTCTTC.